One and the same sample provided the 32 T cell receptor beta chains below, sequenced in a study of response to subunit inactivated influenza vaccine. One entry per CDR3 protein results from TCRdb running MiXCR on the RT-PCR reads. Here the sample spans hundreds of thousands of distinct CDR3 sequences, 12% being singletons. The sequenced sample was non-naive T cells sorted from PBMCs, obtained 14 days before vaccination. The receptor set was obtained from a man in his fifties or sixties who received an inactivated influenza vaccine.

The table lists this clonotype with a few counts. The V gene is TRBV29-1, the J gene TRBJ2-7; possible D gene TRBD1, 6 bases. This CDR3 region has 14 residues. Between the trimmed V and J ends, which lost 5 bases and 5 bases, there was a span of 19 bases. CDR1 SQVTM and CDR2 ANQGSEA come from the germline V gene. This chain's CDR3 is CSVRRARGENEQYF. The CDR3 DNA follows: TGCAGCGTTCGTCGGGCCAGGGGCGAGAACGAGCAGTACTTC.

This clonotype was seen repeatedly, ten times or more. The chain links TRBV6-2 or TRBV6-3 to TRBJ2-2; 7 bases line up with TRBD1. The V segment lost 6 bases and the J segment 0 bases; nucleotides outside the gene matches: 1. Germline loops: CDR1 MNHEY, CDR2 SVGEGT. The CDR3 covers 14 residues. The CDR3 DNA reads TGTGCCAGCAGACAGGGGACGAACACCGGGGAGCTGTTTTTT. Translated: CASRQGTNTGELFF.

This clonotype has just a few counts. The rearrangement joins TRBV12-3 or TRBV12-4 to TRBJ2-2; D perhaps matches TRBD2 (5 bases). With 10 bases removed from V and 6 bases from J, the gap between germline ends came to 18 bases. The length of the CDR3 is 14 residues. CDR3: CANRAPGGPGELFF. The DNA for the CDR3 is TGTGCCAACCGGGCCCCCGGAGGCCCCGGGGAGCTGTTTTTT.

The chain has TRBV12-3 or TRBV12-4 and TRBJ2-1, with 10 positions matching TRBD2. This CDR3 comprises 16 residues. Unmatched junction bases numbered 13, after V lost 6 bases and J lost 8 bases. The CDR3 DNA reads TGTGCCAGCAGCGCACTGGCTAGCGGGAGCGGGGATGAGCAGTTCTTC. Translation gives CASSALASGSGDEQFF.

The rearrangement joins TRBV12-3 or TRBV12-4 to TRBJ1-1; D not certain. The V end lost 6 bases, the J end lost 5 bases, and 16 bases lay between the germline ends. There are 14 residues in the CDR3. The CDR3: CASSQVAVGTEAFF. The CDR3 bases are TGTGCCAGCAGCCAGGTGGCAGTGGGTACTGAAGCTTTCTTT.

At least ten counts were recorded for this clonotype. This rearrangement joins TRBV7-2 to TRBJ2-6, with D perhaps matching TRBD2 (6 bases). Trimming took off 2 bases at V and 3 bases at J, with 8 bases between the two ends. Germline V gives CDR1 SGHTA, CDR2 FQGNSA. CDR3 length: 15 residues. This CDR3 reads CASSLWGDGANVLTF. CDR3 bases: TGTGCCAGCAGCTTATGGGGGGATGGGGCCAACGTCCTGACTTTC.

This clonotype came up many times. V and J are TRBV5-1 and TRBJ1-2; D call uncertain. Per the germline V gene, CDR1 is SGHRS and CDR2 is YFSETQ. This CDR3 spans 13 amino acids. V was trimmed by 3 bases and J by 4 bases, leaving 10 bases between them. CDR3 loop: CASSSDGSYGYTF. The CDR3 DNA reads TGCGCCAGCAGCTCGGACGGGAGCTATGGCTACACCTTC.

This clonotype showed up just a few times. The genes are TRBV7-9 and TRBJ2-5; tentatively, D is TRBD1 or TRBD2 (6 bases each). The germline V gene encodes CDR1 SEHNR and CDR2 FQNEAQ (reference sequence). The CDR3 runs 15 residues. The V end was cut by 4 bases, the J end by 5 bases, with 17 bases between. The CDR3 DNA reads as TGTGCCAGCAGCTACGCCGTCCGGGGGCGGGAGACCCAGTACTTC. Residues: CASSYAVRGRETQYF.

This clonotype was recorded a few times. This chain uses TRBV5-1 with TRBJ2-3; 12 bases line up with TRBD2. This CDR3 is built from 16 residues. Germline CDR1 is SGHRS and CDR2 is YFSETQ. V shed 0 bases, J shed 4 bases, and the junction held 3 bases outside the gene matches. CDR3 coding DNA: TGCGCCAGCAGCTTGGCGACTAGCGGGAGTTCAGATACGCAGTATTTT. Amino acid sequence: CASSLATSGSSDTQYF. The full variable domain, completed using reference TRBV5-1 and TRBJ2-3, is KAGVTQTPRYLIKTRGQQVTLSCSPISGHRSVSWYQQTPGQGLQFLFEYFSETQRNKGNFPGRFSGRQFSNSRSEMNVSTLELGDSALYLCASSLATSGSSDTQYFGPGTRLTVL.

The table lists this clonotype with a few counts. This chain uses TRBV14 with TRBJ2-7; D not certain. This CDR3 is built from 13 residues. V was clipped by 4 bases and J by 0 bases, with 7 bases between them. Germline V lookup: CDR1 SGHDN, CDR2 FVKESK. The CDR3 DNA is TGTGCCAGCAGCCCTTTGAGCTCCTACGAGCAGTACTTC. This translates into CASSPLSSYEQYF.

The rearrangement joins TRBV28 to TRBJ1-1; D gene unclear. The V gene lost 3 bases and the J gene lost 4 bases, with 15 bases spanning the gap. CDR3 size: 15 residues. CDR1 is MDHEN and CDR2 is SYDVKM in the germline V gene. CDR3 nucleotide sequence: TGTGCCAGCAGTTTGTTTCGGACCGGGAGCACTGAAGCTTTCTTT. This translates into CASSLFRTGSTEAFF.

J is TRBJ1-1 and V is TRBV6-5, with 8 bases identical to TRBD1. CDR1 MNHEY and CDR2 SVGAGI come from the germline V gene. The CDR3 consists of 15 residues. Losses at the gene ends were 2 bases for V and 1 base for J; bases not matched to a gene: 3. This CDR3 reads CASSYTGQGNTEAFF. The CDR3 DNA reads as TGTGCCAGCAGTTACACCGGACAGGGGAACACTGAAGCTTTCTTT.

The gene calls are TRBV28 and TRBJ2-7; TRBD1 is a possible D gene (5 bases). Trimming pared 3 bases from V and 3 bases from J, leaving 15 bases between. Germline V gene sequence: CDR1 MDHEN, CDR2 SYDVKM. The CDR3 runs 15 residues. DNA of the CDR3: TGTGCCAGCAGTTTTTCGTCGGTAGACAGCTACGAGCAGTACTTC. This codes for CASSFSSVDSYEQYF.

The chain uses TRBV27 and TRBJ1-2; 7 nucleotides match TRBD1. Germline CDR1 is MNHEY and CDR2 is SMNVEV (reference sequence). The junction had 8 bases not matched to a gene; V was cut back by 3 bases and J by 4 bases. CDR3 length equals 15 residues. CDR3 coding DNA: TGTGCCAGCAGTTTCGGGACAGCTTCTTTCTATGGCTACACCTTC. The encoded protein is CASSFGTASFYGYTF.

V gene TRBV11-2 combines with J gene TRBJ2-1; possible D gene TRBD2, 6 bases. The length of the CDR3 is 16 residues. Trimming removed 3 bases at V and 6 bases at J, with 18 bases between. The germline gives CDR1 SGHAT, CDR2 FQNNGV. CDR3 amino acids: CASSFWKLADSNEQFF. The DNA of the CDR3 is TGTGCCAGCAGCTTCTGGAAACTAGCTGACTCCAATGAGCAGTTCTTC.

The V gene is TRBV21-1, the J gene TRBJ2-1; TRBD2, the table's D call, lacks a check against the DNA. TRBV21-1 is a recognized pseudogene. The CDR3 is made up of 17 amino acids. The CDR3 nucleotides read TGTGCCAGCAGCCAAGACTACTTTGAGACTAGCTACAATGAGCAGTTCTTC. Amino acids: CASSQDYFETSYNEQFF.

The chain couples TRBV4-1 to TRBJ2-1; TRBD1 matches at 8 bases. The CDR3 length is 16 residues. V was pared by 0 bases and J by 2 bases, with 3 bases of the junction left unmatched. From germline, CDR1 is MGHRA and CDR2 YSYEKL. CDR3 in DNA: TGCGCCAGCAGCCAAGATGACAGGGGCGCCTACAATGAGCAGTTCTTC. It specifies CASSQDDRGAYNEQFF.

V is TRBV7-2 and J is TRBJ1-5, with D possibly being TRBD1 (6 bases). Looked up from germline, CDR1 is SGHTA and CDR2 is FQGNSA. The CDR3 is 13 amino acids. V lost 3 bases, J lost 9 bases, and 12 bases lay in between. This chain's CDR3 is CASSLDSPMPQHF. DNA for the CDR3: TGTGCCAGCAGCTTGGACAGCCCTATGCCCCAGCATTTT.

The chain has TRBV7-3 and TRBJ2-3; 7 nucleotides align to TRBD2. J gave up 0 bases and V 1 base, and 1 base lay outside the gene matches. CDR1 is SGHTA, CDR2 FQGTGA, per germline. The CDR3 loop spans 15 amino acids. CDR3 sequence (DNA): TGTGCCAGCAGCTTAATGGGACTAAGCACAGATACGCAGTATTTT. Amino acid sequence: CASSLMGLSTDTQYF.

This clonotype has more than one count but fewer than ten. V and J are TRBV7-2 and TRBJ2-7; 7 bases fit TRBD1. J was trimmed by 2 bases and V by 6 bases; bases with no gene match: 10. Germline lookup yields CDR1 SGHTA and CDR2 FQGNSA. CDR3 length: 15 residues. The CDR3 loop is CASSTRGSAAYEQYF. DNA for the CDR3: TGTGCCAGCAGTACCAGGGGGAGCGCCGCCTACGAGCAGTACTTC.

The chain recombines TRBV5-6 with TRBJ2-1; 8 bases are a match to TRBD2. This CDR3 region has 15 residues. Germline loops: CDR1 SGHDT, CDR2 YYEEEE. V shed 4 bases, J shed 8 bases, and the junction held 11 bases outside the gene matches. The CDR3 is CASSPRGGRSDEQFF. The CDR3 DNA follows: TGTGCCAGCAGCCCCCGTGGCGGGAGGTCCGATGAGCAGTTCTTC.

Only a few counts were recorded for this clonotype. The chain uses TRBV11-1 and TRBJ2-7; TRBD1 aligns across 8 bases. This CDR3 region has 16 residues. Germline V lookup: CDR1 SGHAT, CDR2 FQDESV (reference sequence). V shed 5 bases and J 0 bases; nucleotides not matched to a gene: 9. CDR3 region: CASSPELGQGSYEQYF. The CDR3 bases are TGTGCCAGCAGCCCGGAGCTCGGACAGGGCTCCTACGAGCAGTACTTC.

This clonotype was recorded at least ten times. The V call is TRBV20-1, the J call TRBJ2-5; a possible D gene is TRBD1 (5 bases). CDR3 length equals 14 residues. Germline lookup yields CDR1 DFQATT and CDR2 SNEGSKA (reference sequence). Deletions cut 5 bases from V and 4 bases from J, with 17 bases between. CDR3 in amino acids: CSAAGQADVETQYF. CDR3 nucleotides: TGCAGTGCTGCCGGACAAGCCGATGTAGAGACCCAGTACTTC.

In DNA, the CDR3 is TGTGCCAGCAGCTTAGGGAGCACAACCTACAATGAGCAGTTCTTC. Amino acids: CASSLGSTTYNEQFF. This rearrangement joins TRBV7-9 to TRBJ2-1; D gene ambiguous. The CDR3 extends over 15 amino acids. Germline V gene lookup returns CDR1 SEHNR and CDR2 FQNEAQ (reference sequence). Between the trimmed V and J ends, which lost 1 base and 2 bases, there was a span of 9 bases.

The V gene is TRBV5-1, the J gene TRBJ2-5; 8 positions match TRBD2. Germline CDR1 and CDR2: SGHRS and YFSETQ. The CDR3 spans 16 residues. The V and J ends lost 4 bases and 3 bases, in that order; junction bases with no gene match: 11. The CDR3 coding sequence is TGCGCCAGCAGCGTATGGGGCGGGGGGCCGGAAGAGACCCAGTACTTC. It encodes CASSVWGGGPEETQYF.

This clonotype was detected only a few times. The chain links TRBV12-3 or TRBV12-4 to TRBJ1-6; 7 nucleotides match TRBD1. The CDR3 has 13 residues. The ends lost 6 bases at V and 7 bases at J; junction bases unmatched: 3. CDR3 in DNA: TGTGCCAGCAGACAGGGACAGAATTCACCCCTCCACTTT. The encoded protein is CASRQGQNSPLHF.

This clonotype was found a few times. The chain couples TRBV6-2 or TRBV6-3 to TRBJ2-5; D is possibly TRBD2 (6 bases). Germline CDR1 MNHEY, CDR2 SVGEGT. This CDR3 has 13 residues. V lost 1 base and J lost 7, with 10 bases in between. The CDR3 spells CASSYFKAGTQYF. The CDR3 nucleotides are TGTGCCAGCAGTTACTTTAAAGCGGGGACCCAGTACTTC.

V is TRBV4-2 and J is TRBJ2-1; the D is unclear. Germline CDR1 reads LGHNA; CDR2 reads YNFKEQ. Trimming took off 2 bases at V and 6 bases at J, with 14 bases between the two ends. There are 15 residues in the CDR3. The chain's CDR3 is CASSQPELGGNEQFF. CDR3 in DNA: TGTGCCAGCAGCCAACCTGAACTTGGTGGCAATGAGCAGTTCTTC.

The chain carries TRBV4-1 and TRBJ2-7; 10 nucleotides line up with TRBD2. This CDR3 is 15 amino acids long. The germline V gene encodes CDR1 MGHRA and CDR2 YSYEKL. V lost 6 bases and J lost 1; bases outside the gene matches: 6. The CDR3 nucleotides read TGCGCCAGCAGTCGAGCTAGCGGGAGATCCTACGAGCAGTACTTC. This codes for CASSRASGRSYEQYF.

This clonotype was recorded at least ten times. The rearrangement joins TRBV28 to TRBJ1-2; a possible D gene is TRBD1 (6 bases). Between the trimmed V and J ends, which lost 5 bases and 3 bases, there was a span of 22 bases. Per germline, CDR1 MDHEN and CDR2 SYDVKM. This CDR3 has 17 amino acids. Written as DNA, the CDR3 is TGTGCCAGCAGTACGCCGCTTAAAAAGACAGGTGACTATGGCTACACCTTC. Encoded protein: CASSTPLKKTGDYGYTF.

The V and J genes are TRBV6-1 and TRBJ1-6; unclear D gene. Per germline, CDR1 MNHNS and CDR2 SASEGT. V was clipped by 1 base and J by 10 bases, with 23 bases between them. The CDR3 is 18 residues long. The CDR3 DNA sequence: TGTGCCAGCAGTGAAGAAGTAAGGACGTATACCGGAAGCTCACCCCTCCACTTT. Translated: CASSEEVRTYTGSSPLHF.

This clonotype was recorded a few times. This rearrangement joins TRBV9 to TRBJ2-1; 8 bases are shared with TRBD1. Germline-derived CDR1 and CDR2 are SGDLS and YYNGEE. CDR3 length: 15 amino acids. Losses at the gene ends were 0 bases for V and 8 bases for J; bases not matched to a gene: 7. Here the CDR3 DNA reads TGTGCCAGCAGCGTAGCTTTGACAGGGGTCGATGAGCAGTTCTTC. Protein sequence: CASSVALTGVDEQFF. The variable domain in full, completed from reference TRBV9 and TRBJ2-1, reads DSGVTQTPKHLITATGQRVTLRCSPRSGDLSVYWYQQSLDQGLQFLIQYYNGEERAKGNILERFSAQQFPDLHSELNLSSLELGDSALYFCASSVALTGVDEQFFGPGTRLTVL.